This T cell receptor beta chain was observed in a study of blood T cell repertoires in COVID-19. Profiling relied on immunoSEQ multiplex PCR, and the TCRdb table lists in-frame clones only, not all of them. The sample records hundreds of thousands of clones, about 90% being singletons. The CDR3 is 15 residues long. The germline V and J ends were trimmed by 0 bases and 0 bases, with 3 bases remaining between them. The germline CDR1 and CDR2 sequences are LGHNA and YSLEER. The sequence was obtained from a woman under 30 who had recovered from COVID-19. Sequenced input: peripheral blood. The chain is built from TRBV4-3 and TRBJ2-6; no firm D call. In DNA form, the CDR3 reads TGCGCCAGCAGCCAAGAGAGCTCTGGGGCCAACGTCCTGACTTTC. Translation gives CASSQESSGANVLTF.